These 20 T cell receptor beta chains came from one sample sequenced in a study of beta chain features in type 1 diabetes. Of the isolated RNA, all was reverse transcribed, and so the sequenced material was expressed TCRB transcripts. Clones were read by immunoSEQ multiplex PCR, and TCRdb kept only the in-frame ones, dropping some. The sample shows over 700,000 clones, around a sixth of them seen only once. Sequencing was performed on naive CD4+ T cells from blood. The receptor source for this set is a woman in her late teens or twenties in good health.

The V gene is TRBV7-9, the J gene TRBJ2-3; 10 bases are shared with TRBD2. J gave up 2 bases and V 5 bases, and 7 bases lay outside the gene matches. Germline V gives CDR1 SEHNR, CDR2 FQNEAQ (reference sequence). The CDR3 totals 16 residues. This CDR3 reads CASSPRTSGFTDTQYF. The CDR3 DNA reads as TGTGCCAGCAGCCCTAGGACTAGCGGATTCACAGATACGCAGTATTTT.

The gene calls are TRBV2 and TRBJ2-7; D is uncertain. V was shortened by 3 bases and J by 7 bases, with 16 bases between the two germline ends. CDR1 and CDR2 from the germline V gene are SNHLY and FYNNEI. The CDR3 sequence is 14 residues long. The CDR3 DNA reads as TGTGCCAGCAGTGATTGGATACGATCCGGTGAGCAGTACTTC. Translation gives CASSDWIRSGEQYF.

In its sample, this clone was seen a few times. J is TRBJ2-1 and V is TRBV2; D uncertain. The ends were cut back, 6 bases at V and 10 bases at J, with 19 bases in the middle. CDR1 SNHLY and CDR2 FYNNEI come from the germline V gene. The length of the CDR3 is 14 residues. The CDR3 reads CASRVVRPGREQFF. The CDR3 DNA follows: TGTGCCAGCAGGGTGGTGAGGCCCGGAAGAGAGCAGTTCTTC.

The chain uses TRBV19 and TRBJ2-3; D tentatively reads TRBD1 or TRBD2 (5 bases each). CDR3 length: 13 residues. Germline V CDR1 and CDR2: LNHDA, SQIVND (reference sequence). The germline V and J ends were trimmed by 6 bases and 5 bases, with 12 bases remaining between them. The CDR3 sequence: CASSRDPIDTQYF. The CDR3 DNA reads TGTGCCAGTAGCCGGGACCCTATAGATACGCAGTATTTT.

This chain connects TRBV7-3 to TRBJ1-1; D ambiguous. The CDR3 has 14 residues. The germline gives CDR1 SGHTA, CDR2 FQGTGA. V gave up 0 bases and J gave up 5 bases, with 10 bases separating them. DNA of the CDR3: TGTGCCAGCAGCTTAACGGGAACGGATACTGAAGCTTTCTTT. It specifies CASSLTGTDTEAFF.

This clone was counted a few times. As DNA, the CDR3 is TGTGCCAGCAGTCCTGATGCAGGACAGGGAATGAACACTGAAGCTTTCTTT. Its protein product is CASSPDAGQGMNTEAFF. This rearrangement joins TRBV4-2 to TRBJ1-1, with 8 nucleotides matching TRBD1. CDR3 length: 17 residues. The J segment lost 0 bases and the V segment lost 6 bases, leaving 12 bases of the junction unmatched. CDR1 and CDR2 from the germline V gene are LGHNA and YNFKEQ.

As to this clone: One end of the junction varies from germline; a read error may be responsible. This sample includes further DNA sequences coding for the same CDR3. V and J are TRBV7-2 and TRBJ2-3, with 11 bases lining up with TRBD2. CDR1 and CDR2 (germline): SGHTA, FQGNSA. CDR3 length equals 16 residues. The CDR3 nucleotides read TGTGCCAGCAGTTTAGGGACTAGCGGTCGCACAGATACGCAGTATTTT. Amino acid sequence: CASSLGTSGRTDTQYF.

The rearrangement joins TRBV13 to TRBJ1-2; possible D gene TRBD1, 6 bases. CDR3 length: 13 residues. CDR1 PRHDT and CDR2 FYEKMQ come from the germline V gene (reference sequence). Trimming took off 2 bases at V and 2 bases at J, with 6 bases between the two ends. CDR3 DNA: TGTGCCAGCAGCTTAACAGGGAACTATGGCTACACCTTC. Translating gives CASSLTGNYGYTF. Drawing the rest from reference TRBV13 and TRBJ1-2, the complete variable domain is AAGVIQSPRHLIKEKRETATLKCYPIPRHDTVYWYQQGPGQDPQFLISFYEKMQSDKGSIPDRFSAQQFSDYHSELNMSSLELGDSALYFCASSLTGNYGYTFGSGTRLTVV.

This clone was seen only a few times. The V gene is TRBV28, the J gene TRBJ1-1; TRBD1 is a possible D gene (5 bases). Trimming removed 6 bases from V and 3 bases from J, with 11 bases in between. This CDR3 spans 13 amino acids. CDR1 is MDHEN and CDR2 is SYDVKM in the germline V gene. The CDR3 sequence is CASRGDPHTEAFF. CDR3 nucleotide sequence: TGTGCCAGCAGAGGGGACCCCCACACTGAAGCTTTCTTT.

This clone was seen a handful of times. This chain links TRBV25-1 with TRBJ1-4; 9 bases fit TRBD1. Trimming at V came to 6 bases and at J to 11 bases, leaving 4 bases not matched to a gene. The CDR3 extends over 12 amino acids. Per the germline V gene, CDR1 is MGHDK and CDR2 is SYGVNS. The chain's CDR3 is CASRGQGHKLFF. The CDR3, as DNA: TGTGCCAGCAGGGGACAGGGACACAAACTGTTTTTT. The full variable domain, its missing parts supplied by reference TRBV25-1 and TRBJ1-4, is EADIYQTPRYLVIGTGKKITLECSQTMGHDKMYWYQQDPGMELHLIHYSYGVNSTEKGDLSSESTVSRIRTEHFPLTLESARPSHTSQYLCASRGQGHKLFFGSGTQLSVL.

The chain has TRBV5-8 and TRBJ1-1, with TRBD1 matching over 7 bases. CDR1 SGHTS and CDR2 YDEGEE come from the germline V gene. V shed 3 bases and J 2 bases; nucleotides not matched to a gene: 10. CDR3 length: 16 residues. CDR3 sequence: CASSSRGRAQNTEAFF. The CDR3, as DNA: TGTGCCAGCAGCTCCAGGGGGAGGGCTCAAAACACTGAAGCTTTCTTT.

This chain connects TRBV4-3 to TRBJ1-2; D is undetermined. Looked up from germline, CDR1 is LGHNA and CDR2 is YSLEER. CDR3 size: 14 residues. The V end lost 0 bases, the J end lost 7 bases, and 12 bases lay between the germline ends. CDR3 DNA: TGCGCCAGCAGCCAAGATTTAATCAAGGCTGGCTACACCTTC. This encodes CASSQDLIKAGYTF.

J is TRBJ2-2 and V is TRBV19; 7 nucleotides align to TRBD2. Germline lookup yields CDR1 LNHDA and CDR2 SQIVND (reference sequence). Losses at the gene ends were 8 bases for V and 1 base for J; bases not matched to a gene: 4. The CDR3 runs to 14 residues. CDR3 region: CASRLAENTGELFF. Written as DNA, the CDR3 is TGTGCCAGTCGGCTAGCGGAGAACACCGGGGAGCTGTTTTTT. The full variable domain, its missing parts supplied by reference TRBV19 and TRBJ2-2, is DGGITQSPKYLFRKEGQNVTLSCEQNLNHDAMYWYRQDPGQGLRLIYYSQIVNDFQKGDIAEGYSVSREKKESFPLTVTSAQKNPTAFYLCASRLAENTGELFFGEGSRLTVL.

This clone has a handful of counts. CDR3 in amino acids: CASSLGGVDQPQHF. The CDR3 coding sequence is TGTGCCAGCAGCTTAGGGGGAGTCGATCAGCCCCAGCATTTT. The V call is TRBV11-2, the J call TRBJ1-5; no clear D gene. Germline V lookup: CDR1 SGHAT, CDR2 FQNNGV. The CDR3 is 14 amino acids. The germline V and J ends were trimmed by 1 base and 5 bases, with 9 bases remaining between them.

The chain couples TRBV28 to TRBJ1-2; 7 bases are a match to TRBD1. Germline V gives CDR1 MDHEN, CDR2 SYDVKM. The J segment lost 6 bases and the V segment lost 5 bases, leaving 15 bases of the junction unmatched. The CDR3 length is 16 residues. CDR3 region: CASSLLTHGQENGYTF. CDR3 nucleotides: TGTGCCAGCAGTCTCCTTACCCACGGACAGGAGAATGGCTACACCTTC.

The CDR3 nucleotides are TGTGCCAGCAGCTTAGGGATTTCTGGTACCGGGGAGCTGTTTTTT. It translates to CASSLGISGTGELFF. This chain connects TRBV9 to TRBJ2-2; D is undetermined. The CDR3 has 15 amino acids. V was clipped by 4 bases and J by 5 bases, with 15 bases between them. Germline V CDR1 and CDR2: SGDLS, YYNGEE. The full variable domain, rest sourced from reference TRBV9 and TRBJ2-2, is DSGVTQTPKHLITATGQRVTLRCSPRSGDLSVYWYQQSLDQGLQFLIQYYNGEERAKGNILERFSAQQFPDLHSELNLSSLELGDSALYFCASSLGISGTGELFFGEGSRLTVL.

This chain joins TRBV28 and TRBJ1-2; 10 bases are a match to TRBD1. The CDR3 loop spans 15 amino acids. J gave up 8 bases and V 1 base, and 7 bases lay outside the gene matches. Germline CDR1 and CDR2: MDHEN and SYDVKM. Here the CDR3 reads CASSLSDRGLSGYTF. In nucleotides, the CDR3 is TGTGCCAGCAGTTTATCCGACAGGGGGCTTTCAGGCTACACCTTC.

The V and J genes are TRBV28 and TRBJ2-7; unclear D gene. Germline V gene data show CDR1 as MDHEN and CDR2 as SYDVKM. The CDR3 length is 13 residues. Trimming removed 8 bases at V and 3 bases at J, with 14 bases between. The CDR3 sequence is CASSNSPIYEQYF. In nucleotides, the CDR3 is TGTGCCAGCTCAAACTCCCCCATCTACGAGCAGTACTTC. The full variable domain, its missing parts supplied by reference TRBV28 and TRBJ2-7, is DVKVTQSSRYLVKRTGEKVFLECVQDMDHENMFWYRQDPGLGLRLIYFSYDVKMKEKGDIPEGYSVSREKKERFSLILESASTNQTSMYLCASSNSPIYEQYFGPGTRLTVT.

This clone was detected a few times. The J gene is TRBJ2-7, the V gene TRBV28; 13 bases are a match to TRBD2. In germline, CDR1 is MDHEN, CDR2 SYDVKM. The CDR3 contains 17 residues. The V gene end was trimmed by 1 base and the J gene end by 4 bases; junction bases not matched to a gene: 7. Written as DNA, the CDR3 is TGTGCCAGCAGTTTATCCCCCGGGACTAGCGGGATGTACGAGCAGTACTTC. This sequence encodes CASSLSPGTSGMYEQYF. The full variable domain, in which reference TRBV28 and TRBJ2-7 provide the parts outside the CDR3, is DVKVTQSSRYLVKRTGEKVFLECVQDMDHENMFWYRQDPGLGLRLIYFSYDVKMKEKGDIPEGYSVSREKKERFSLILESASTNQTSMYLCASSLSPGTSGMYEQYFGPGTRLTVT.

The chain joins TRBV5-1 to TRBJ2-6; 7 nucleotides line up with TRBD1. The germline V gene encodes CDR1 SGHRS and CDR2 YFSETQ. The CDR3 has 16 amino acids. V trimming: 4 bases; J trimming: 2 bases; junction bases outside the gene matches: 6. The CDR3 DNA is TGCGCCAGCAGCAACAGGGGCTCGGCTGGGGCCAACGTCCTGACTTTC. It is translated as CASSNRGSAGANVLTF. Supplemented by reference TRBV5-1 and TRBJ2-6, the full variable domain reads KAGVTQTPRYLIKTRGQQVTLSCSPISGHRSVSWYQQTPGQGLQFLFEYFSETQRNKGNFPGRFSGRQFSNSRSEMNVSTLELGDSALYLCASSNRGSAGANVLTFGAGSRLTVL.